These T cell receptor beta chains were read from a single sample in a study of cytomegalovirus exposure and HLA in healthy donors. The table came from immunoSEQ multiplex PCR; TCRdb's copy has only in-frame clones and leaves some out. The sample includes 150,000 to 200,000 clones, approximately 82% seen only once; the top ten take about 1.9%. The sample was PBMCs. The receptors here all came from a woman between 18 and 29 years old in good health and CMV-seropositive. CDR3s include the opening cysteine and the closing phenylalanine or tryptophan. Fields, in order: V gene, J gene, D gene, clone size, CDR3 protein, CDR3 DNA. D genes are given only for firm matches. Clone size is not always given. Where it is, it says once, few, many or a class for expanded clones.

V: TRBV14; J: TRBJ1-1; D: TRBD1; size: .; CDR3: CASSRGQLHTEAFF; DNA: TGTGCCAGCAGCCGGGGACAGTTACACACTGAAGCTTTCTTT
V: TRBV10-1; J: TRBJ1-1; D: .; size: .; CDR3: CASSENSGNTEAFF; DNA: TGCGCCAGCAGTGAGAATTCCGGGAACACTGAAGCTTTCTTT
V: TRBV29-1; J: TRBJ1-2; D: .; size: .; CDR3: CSVEDRGVGGGNYGYTF; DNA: TGCAGCGTTGAAGACAGAGGGGTGGGAGGGGGGAACTATGGCTACACCTTC
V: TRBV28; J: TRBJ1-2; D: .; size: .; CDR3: CASRSGNYGYTF; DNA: TGTGCCAGCAGGTCGGGTAACTATGGCTACACCTTC
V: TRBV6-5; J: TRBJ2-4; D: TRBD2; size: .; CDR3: CASSYLGGAKNSQYF; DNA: TGTGCCAGCAGTTACCTCGGGGGGGCCAAAAACAGTCAGTACTTC
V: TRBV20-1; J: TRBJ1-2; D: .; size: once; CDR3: CSVSVYHGYTF; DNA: TGCAGTGTAAGCGTTTACCATGGCTACACCTTC
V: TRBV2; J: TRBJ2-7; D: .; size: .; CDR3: CASSDYPYEQYF; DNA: TGTGCCAGCAGTGATTATCCTTACGAGCAGTACTTC
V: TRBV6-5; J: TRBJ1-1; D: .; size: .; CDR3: CASSYSPTANTEAFF; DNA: TGTGCCAGCAGTTACTCCCCGACAGCGAACACTGAAGCTTTCTTT
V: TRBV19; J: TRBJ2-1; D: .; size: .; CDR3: CASSQPLAGRYNEQFF; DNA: TGTGCCAGTAGTCAGCCGCTGGCGGGGAGATACAATGAGCAGTTCTTC
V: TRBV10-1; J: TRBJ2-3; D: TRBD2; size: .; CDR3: CASKLAGLSTDTQYF; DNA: TGCGCCAGCAAGCTAGCGGGCCTAAGCACAGATACGCAGTATTTT
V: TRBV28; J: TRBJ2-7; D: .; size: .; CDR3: CASRGIAGPRYEQYF; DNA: TGTGCCAGCAGGGGTATCGCGGGGCCCCGCTACGAGCAGTACTTC
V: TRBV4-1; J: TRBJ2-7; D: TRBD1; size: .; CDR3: CASGITGGEQYF; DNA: TGCGCCAGCGGGATTACAGGGGGCGAGCAGTACTTC
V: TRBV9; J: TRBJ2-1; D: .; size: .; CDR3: CASSVGAVRSEQFF; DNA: TGTGCCAGCAGCGTAGGGGCAGTACGCAGTGAGCAGTTCTTC
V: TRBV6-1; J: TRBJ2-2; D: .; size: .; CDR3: CASIKGPGELFF; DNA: TGTGCCAGCATTAAGGGGCCCGGGGAGCTGTTTTTT
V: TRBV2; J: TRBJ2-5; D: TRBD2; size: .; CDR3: CASNSGGLRETQYF; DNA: TGTGCCAGCAACAGCGGGGGTCTTCGGGAGACCCAGTACTTC
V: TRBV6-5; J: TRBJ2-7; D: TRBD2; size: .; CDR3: CASSPLRRGGYEQYF; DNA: TGTGCCAGCAGCCCTCTTAGGCGGGGGGGTTACGAGCAGTACTTC
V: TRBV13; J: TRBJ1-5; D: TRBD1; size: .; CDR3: CASSLARGTGNQPQHF; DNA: TGTGCCAGCAGCTTAGCAAGAGGGACAGGGAATCAGCCCCAGCATTTT
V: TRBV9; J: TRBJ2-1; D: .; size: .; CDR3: CASSAGPRGARYNEQFF; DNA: TGTGCCAGCAGCGCTGGCCCCCGGGGAGCGCGCTACAATGAGCAGTTCTTC
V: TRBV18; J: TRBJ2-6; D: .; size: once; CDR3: CASSPIGANVLTF; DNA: TGTGCCAGCTCACCAATAGGGGCCAACGTCCTGACTTTC
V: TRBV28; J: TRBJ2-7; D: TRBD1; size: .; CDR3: CASSTTQGARCEQYF; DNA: TGCGCCAGCAGTACGACCCAGGGGGCCAGGTGCGAGCAGTACTTC
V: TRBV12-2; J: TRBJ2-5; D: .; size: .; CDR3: CASRPKRKGQGNQETQYF; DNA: TGTGCAAGTCGCCCGAAAAGGAAGGGACAGGGAAACCAAGAGACCCAGTACTTC
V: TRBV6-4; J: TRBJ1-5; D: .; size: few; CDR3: CASSDGENQPQHF; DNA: TGTGCCAGCAGTGACGGTGAGAATCAGCCCCAGCATTTT
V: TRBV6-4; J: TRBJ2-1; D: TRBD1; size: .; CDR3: CASSDSKETGVDEQFF; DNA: TGTGCCAGCAGTGACTCGAAGGAGACAGGGGTGGATGAGCAGTTCTTC
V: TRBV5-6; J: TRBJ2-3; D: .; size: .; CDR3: CASSLFSATPEGDTQYF; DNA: TGTGCCAGCAGCTTGTTCTCTGCGACACCGGAGGGAGATACGCAGTATTTT
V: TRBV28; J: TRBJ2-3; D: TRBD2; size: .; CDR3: CASSRDVPLRTSGPSTDTQYF; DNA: TGTGCCAGCAGCCGTGATGTTCCCCTTCGGACTAGCGGACCTAGTACAGATACGCAGTATTTT
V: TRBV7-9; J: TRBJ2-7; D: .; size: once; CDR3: CASGLYEQYF; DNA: TGTGCCAGTGGGCTTTACGAGCAGTACTTC
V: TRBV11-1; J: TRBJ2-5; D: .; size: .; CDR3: CASSFPRGVPHF; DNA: TGTGCCAGCAGCTTCCCCCGGGGAGTGCCCCACTTC
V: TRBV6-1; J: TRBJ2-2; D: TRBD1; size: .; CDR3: CASSGTGETGELFF; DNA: TGTGCCAGCAGTGGCACAGGGGAAACCGGGGAGCTGTTTTTT
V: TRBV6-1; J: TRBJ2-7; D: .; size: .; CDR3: CASSTRSGAYEQYF; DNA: TGTGCCAGCAGTACGCGATCGGGGGCCTACGAGCAGTACTTC
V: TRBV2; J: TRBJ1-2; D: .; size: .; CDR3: CASPPPVVYHGYTF; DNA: TGTGCCAGCCCCCCGCCAGTGGTATATCATGGCTACACCTTC
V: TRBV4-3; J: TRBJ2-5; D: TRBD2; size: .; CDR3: CASSPQKGTSGGVETQYF; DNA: TGCGCCAGCAGCCCACAAAAGGGGACTAGCGGGGGAGTCGAGACCCAGTACTTC
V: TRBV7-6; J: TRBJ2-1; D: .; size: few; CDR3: CASSFGGEQFF; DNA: TGTGCCAGCAGCTTCGGGGGTGAGCAGTTCTTC
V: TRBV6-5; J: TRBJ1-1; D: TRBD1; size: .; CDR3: CASTNRGDTEAFF; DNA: TGTGCCAGCACAAACAGGGGAGACACTGAAGCTTTCTTT
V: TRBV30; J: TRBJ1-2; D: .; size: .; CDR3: CAWSVQGSNYGYTF; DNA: TGTGCCTGGAGTGTTCAGGGGTCCAACTATGGCTACACCTTC
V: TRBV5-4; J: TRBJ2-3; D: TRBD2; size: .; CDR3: CASSRGVTDTQYF; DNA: TGTGCCAGCAGCCGGGGGGTGACAGATACGCAGTATTTT
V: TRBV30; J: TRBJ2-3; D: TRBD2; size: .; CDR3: CAWRTSEFSDTQYF; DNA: TGTGCCTGGAGGACTAGCGAGTTTTCAGATACGCAGTATTTT
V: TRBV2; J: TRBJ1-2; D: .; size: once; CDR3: CASSDSYYGYTF; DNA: TGTGCCAGCAGTGACTCTTATTATGGCTACACCTTC
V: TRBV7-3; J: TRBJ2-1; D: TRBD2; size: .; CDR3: CASSLFLGGDNEQFF; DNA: TGTGCCAGCAGCTTATTCCTTGGGGGGGACAATGAGCAGTTCTTC
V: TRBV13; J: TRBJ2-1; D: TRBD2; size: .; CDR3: CASSLVAGGRGVYEGNEQFF; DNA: TGTGCCAGCAGCTTAGTAGCGGGGGGGAGAGGGGTCTACGAGGGAAATGAGCAGTTCTTC
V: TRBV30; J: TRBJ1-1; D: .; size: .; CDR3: CAWRVSGNTEAFF; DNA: TGTGCCTGGAGAGTGAGTGGGAACACTGAAGCTTTCTTT